A selection of T cell receptor beta chains follows, all from one sample in a study of intratumoral heterogeneity in liver cancer. Using immunoSEQ multiplex PCR, the repertoire was profiled, and TCRdb retains in-frame clones only, with some absent. The data show thousands of clones, about 50% seen once. Sequencing was performed on tumor tissue, taken before any cancer treatment. Receptor source: an older man with hepatocellular carcinoma. The CDR3 runs from the conserved cysteine through the conserved F or W. The D gene is left open where the match is weak. Expanded clones get a size class; other rows say once, few or many, or leave the size out.

TRBD2	NA	TRBJ2-5	TRBV3-1/TRBV3-2	TGTGCCAGCAGGTCTACATGGGCGCTAGCGGCTCAAGAGACCCAGTACTTC	CASRSTWALAAQETQYF
TRBD1	NA	TRBJ1-2	TRBV4-3	TGCGCCAGCAGCCAAGTCGGGACAGGGCCTTCCTATGGCTACACCTTC	CASSQVGTGPSYGYTF
TRBD1	medium-sized	TRBJ1-2	TRBV7-2	TGTGCCAGCAGCTTGGTAGGGACAGACCCTGGCTACACCTTC	CASSLVGTDPGYTF
NA	NA	TRBJ2-2	TRBV4-3	TGCGCCAGCAGCCAAGATTGGGTAGGCGACCGGGAGCTGTTTTTT	CASSQDWVGDRELFF
TRBD2	NA	TRBJ2-1	TRBV7-9	TGTGCCAGCTCCCGGGCAGCGGGGGTCAATGAGCAGTTCTTC	CASSRAAGVNEQFF
NA	NA	TRBJ2-7	TRBV5-4	TGTGCCACCTCGGGGGGAGGGGGGTCCTACACTGAGCAGTACTTC	CATSGGGGSYTEQYF
NA	large	TRBJ1-2	TRBV20-1	TGCAGTGCTAGTATCCAGGGGTCCTTACCGTATGGCTACACCTTC	CSASIQGSLPYGYTF
TRBD2	once	TRBJ2-6	TRBV7-9	TGTGCCAGCAGCTTACCGGGACTAGTGTCTGGGGCCAACGTCCTGACTTTC	CASSLPGLVSGANVLTF
TRBD1	NA	TRBJ2-7	TRBV27	TGTGCCAGCAGTGAACGGACAGGCTTGGAGCAGTACTTC	CASSERTGLEQYF
TRBD2	NA	TRBJ2-3	TRBV2	TGTGCCAGCGGCTCCGGGACTACCCGCACAGATACGCAGTATTTT	CASGSGTTRTDTQYF
NA	NA	TRBJ2-1	TRBV5-1	TGCGCCAGCAGCACGATTGGGGATGAGCAGTTCTTC	CASSTIGDEQFF
NA	NA	TRBJ1-2	TRBV6-5	TGTGCCACATGGGGGGGAGAGGGTAACTATGGCTACACCTTC	CATWGGEGNYGYTF
NA	NA	TRBJ1-2	TRBV2	TGTGCCATCCTCCAGGGATTCTATGGCTACACCTTC	CAILQGFYGYTF
TRBD2	NA	TRBJ2-1	TRBV6-1	TGTGCCAGCAGGGAAGCGGGGGCCTACAATGAGCAGTTCTTC	CASREAGAYNEQFF
NA	NA	TRBJ2-3	TRBV5-4	TGTGCCAGCAGCCCCCCTAGGCGCGCAGATACGCAGTATTTT	CASSPPRRADTQYF
TRBD1	NA	TRBJ1-1	TRBV6-5	TGTGCCAGCATTCACTCGACAGGGGTCGCTGAAGCTTTCTTT	CASIHSTGVAEAFF
NA	few	TRBJ1-1	TRBV13	TGTGCCAGCAGCGACCAGGGATCGAACACTGAAGCTTTCTTT	CASSDQGSNTEAFF
NA	NA	TRBJ2-3	TRBV7-3	TGTGCCAGCAGCTTAAGTAGGTCAGATACGCAGTATTTT	CASSLSRSDTQYF
TRBD1	medium-sized	TRBJ2-1	TRBV9	TGTGCCAGCAGCGCCTACGACAGGGTTGGTGAGCAGTTCTTC	CASSAYDRVGEQFF
NA	NA	TRBJ1-2	TRBV20-1	TGCAGTGCTAGTAGACAGGTTGGCTACACCTTC	CSASRQVGYTF
NA	medium-sized	TRBJ1-3	TRBV18	TGTGCCAGCTCACCTACGTCGGGGGGTCGAAACACCATATATTTT	CASSPTSGGRNTIYF
NA	medium-sized	TRBJ1-2	TRBV19	TGTGCCAGTAGTATCCTTGTAAACTATGGCTACACCTTC	CASSILVNYGYTF
NA	few	TRBJ2-4	TRBV4-1	TGCGCCAGCAGCCAAGTACACCTTTCCGCCAAAAACATTCAGTACTTC	CASSQVHLSAKNIQYF
TRBD1	NA	TRBJ2-5	TRBV5-1	TGCGCCAGCAGCTTGCAGGGGGTCCCTCAAGAGACCCAGTACTTC	CASSLQGVPQETQYF
NA	few	TRBJ2-3	TRBV2	TGTGCCAGCAGTACGGGACCCGGCACAGATACGCAGTATTTT	CASSTGPGTDTQYF
NA	NA	TRBJ1-2	TRBV6-5	TGTGCCAGCAGTTACCCGGGGGGCAATGGCTACACCTTC	CASSYPGGNGYTF
NA	medium-sized	TRBJ2-3	TRBV19	TGTGCCAGTAGTATTCTAACCGGGGGGCACACAGATACGCAGTATTTT	CASSILTGGHTDTQYF
NA	NA	TRBJ1-2	TRBV24-1	TGTGCCACCAGCCCTGGTAGGGGCTATGGCTACACCTTC	CATSPGRGYGYTF
NA	NA	TRBJ2-5	TRBV7-8	TGTGCCAGCAGCTTAAAGGGGGGTTTACAAGAGACCCAGTACTTC	CASSLKGGLQETQYF
NA	few	TRBJ1-2	TRBV2	TGTGCCAGCCCTAAGTCGCGGGGTGATGGCTACACCTTC	CASPKSRGDGYTF
NA	NA	TRBJ2-1	TRBV27	TGTGCCAGCAGTCGGGCGCGGACAGACGAGCAGTTCTTC	CASSRARTDEQFF
TRBD2	medium-sized	TRBJ2-5	TRBV23-1	TGCGCCAGCAGTCACGGGACTAGCGGGGGGCCGCAAGAGACCCAGTACTTC	CASSHGTSGGPQETQYF
NA	NA	TRBJ2-2	TRBV29-1	TGCAGCGTCCGGGACACCTACACCGGGGAGCTGTTTTTT	CSVRDTYTGELFF
TRBD2	NA	TRBJ2-1	TRBV7-2	TGTGCCAGCAGTTACGGACTAGCGGGGCCCTATGAGCAGTTCTTC	CASSYGLAGPYEQFF
NA	NA	TRBJ1-2	TRBV18	TGTGCCAGCTCACCCAGCGCGGGCCTTCCCTACACCTTC	CASSPSAGLPYTF
NA	NA	TRBJ1-1	TRBV4-2	TGTGCCAGCAGCCAGGGACATGCAGCTGAAGCTTTCTTT	CASSQGHAAEAFF
TRBD2	NA	TRBJ2-1	TRBV5-1	TGCGCCAGCAGCTTGGAGGCTAGCGGGGGGATGAATGAGCAGTTCTTC	CASSLEASGGMNEQFF
TRBD1	few	TRBJ1-1	TRBV5-6	TGTGCCAGCAGCTGGGACAGCAGTGTCTACACTGAAGCTTTCTTT	CASSWDSSVYTEAFF
NA	few	TRBJ2-7	TRBV12-3/TRBV12-4	TGTGCCAGCAGTTTAGGGGGGTTGAAGTACTTC	CASSLGGLKYF
NA	NA	TRBJ1-4	TRBV6-5	TGTGCCAGCAGGGACGGAGCTAATGAAAAACTGTTTTTT	CASRDGANEKLFF
NA	large	TRBJ2-2	TRBV4-1	TGCGCCAGCAGCCAAAGGAGGGGGCACGGGGAGCTGTTTTTT	CASSQRRGHGELFF
NA	NA	TRBJ2-1	TRBV5-1	TGCGCCAGCAGCTTTGACAGCTTCAGCTCCTACAATGAGCAGTTCTTC	CASSFDSFSSYNEQFF
TRBD1	NA	TRBJ1-6	TRBV6-6	TGTGCCAGCAGTCAGGGACAGGGGAGAAATAATTCACCCCTCCACTTT	CASSQGQGRNNSPLHF
TRBD2	NA	TRBJ2-3	TRBV7-6	TGTGCCAGCAGCTTTAGCGGGGGGGCGTCGGGCACAGATACGCAGTATTTT	CASSFSGGASGTDTQYF
TRBD2	NA	TRBJ2-5	TRBV6-1	TGTGCCAGCAGTGAAGCTGGCGGGGGAATCCAAGAGACCCAGTACTTC	CASSEAGGGIQETQYF
TRBD1	few	TRBJ1-6	TRBV28	TGTGCCAGCAGTTGGGACAGGGATAATTCACCCCTCCACTTT	CASSWDRDNSPLHF
NA	few	TRBJ1-6	TRBV3-1/TRBV3-2	TGTGCCAGCAGCCAAAGCAGGCCCTCACCCCTCCACTTT	CASSQSRPSPLHF
NA	NA	TRBJ2-7	TRBV29-1	TGCAGCGTTGATTCGGCGGGGTCTACCGCCTACGAGCAGTACTTC	CSVDSAGSTAYEQYF
TRBD1	medium-sized	TRBJ2-5	TRBV7-9	TGTGCCAGCAGCTTACTTACAGGGGGTAAAGAGACCCAGTACTTC	CASSLLTGGKETQYF
NA	few	TRBJ1-1	TRBV28	TGTGCCAGCAGTTTAATCAGGTTGGGGGACACTGAAGCTTTCTTT	CASSLIRLGDTEAFF
TRBD1	NA	TRBJ1-5	TRBV28	TGTGCCAGCAGGCGACAGGGGTTTAGGGAGCCCCAGCATTTT	CASRRQGFREPQHF
TRBD1	NA	TRBJ2-3	TRBV27	TGTGCCAGCAGTTTTGGGACAGGGCGGACAGATACGCAGTATTTT	CASSFGTGRTDTQYF
TRBD1	NA	TRBJ1-2	TRBV7-8	TGTGCCAGCAGCTCGACAGGGGGTAACTATGGCTACACCTTC	CASSSTGGNYGYTF
TRBD2	NA	TRBJ2-3	TRBV28	TGTGCCAGCAGTCACCCGCCGACTAGCGGGGGGGCTCGTACGCAGTATTTT	CASSHPPTSGGARTQYF
NA	NA	TRBJ2-3	TRBV6-2/TRBV6-3	TGTGCCAGCAGTTACCCTATCAGGGGGGCAGATACGCAGTATTTT	CASSYPIRGADTQYF